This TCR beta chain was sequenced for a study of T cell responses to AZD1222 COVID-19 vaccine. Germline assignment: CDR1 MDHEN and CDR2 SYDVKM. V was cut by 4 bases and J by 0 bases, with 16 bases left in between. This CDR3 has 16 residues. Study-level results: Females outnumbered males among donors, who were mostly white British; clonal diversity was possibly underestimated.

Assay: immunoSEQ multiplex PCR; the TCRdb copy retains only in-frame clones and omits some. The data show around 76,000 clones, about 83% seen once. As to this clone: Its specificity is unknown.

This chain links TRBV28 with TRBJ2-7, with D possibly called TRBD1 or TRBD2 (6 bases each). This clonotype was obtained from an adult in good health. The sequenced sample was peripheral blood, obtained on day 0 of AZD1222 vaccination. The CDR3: CASSWGAGVDSYEQYF. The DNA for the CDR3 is TGTGCCAGCAGTTGGGGGGCAGGGGTGGACTCCTACGAGCAGTACTTC.